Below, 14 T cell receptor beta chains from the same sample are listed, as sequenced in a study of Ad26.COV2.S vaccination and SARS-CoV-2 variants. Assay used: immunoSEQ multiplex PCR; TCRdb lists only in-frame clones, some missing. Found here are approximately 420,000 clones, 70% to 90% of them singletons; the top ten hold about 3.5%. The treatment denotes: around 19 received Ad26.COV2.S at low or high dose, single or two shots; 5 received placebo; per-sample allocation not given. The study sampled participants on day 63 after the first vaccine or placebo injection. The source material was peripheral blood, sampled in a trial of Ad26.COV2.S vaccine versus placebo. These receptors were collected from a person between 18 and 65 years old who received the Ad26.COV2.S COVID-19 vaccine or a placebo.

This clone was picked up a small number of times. The CDR3 DNA reads TGCGCCAGCAGCTTGGGGGACAGCTATTCACCCCTCCACTTT. It translates to CASSLGDSYSPLHF. The chain joins TRBV5-1 to TRBJ1-6, with 7 bases aligning to TRBD1. The CDR3 totals 14 residues. The germline CDR1 and CDR2 sequences are SGHRS and YFSETQ. The trim removed 0 bases at V and 8 bases at J, leaving 2 bases unmatched.

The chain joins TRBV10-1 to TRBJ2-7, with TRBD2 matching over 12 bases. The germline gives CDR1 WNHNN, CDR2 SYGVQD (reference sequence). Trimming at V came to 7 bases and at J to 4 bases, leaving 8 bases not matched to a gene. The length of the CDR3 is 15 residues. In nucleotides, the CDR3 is TGCGCCAGCAATCCTCCTAGCGGGGGGGCTTACGAGCAGTACTTC. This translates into CASNPPSGGAYEQYF.

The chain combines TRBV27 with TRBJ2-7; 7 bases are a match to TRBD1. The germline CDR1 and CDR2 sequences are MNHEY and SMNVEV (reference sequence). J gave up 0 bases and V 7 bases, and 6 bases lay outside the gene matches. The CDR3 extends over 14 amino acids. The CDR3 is CASTPTGSSYEQYF. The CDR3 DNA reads TGTGCCAGCACCCCGACAGGGAGCTCCTACGAGCAGTACTTC.

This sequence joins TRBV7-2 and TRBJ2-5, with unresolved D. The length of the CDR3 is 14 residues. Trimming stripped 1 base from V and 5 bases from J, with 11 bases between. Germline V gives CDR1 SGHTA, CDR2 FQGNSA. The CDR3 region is CASSLVSNAETQYF. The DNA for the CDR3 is TGTGCCAGCAGCTTAGTTAGCAACGCGGAGACCCAGTACTTC.

The CDR3 sequence: CASSAGTGSPGLNEKLFF. Written as DNA, the CDR3 is TGTGCCAGTAGTGCCGGGACAGGGAGTCCGGGGCTTAATGAAAAACTGTTTTTT. The J gene is TRBJ1-4, the V gene TRBV19; 9 nucleotides match TRBD1. The CDR3 has 18 residues. The J segment lost 4 bases and the V segment lost 5 bases, leaving 14 bases of the junction unmatched. The germline gives CDR1 LNHDA, CDR2 SQIVND (reference sequence). Combining the CDR3 with reference TRBV19 and TRBJ1-4 gives the whole variable domain DGGITQSPKYLFRKEGQNVTLSCEQNLNHDAMYWYRQDPGQGLRLIYYSQIVNDFQKGDIAEGYSVSREKKESFPLTVTSAQKNPTAFYLCASSAGTGSPGLNEKLFFGSGTQLSVL.

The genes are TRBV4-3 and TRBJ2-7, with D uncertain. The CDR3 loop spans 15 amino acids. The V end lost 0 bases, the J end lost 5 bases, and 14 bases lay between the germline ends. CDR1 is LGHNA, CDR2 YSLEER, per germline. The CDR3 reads CASSQEALSWNEQYF. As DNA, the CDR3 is TGCGCCAGCAGCCAAGAGGCCCTGTCCTGGAACGAGCAGTACTTC.

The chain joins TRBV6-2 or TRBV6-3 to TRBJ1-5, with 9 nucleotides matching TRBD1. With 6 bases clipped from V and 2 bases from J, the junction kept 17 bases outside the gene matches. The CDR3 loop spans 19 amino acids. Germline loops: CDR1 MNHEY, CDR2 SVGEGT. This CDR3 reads CASSFLPGQGLGGNQPQHF. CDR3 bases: TGTGCCAGCAGCTTCCTACCGGGACAGGGTCTCGGGGGCAATCAGCCCCAGCATTTT.

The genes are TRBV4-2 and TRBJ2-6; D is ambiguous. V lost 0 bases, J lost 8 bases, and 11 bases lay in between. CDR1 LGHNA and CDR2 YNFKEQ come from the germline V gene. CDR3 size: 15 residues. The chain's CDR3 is CASSQDHTLSNVLTF. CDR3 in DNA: TGTGCCAGCAGCCAAGACCACACCTTGTCCAACGTCCTGACTTTC.

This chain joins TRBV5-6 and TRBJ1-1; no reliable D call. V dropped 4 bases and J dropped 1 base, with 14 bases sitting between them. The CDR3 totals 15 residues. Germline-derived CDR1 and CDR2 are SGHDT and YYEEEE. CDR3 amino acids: CASSTLLTANTEAFF. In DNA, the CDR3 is TGTGCCAGCAGCACCCTGTTGACCGCGAACACTGAAGCTTTCTTT.

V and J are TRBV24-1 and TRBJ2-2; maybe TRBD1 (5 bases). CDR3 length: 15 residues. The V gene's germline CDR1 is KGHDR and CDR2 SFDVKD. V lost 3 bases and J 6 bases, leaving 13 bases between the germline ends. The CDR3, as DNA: TGTGCCACCAGTGATGTAGGGGATTGGTCCGGGGAGCTGTTTTTT. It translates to CATSDVGDWSGELFF.

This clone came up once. This CDR3 is CASSSYRDRDYEQYF. Written as DNA, the CDR3 is TGTGCCAGCAGCTCCTACCGGGACAGGGACTACGAGCAGTACTTC. The chain uses TRBV7-9 and TRBJ2-7, with TRBD1 matching over 9 bases. The CDR3 loop spans 15 amino acids. Trimming took 4 bases from V and 3 from J; bases not matched to a gene: 7. The V gene's germline CDR1 is SEHNR and CDR2 FQNEAQ (reference sequence).

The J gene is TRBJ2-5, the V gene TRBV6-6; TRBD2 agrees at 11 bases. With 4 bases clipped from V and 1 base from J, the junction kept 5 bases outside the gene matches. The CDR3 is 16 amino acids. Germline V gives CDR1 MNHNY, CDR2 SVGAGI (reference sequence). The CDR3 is CASSSSSGGPQETQYF. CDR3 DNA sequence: TGTGCCAGCAGTTCCTCTAGCGGGGGGCCCCAAGAGACCCAGTACTTC.

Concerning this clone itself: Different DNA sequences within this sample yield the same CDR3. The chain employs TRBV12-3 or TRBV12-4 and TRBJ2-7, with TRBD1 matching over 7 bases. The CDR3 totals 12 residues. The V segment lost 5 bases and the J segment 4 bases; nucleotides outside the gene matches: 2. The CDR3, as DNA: TGTGCCAGCAGTCGGACAGGATACGAGCAGTACTTC. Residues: CASSRTGYEQYF.

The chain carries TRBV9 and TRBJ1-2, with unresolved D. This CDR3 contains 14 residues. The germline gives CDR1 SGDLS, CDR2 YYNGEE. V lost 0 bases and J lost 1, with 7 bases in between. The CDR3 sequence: CASSVAYNNYGYTF. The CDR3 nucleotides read TGTGCCAGCAGCGTAGCATACAATAACTATGGCTACACCTTC. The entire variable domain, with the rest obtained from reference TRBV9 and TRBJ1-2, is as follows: DSGVTQTPKHLITATGQRVTLRCSPRSGDLSVYWYQQSLDQGLQFLIQYYNGEERAKGNILERFSAQQFPDLHSELNLSSLELGDSALYFCASSVAYNNYGYTFGSGTRLTVV.